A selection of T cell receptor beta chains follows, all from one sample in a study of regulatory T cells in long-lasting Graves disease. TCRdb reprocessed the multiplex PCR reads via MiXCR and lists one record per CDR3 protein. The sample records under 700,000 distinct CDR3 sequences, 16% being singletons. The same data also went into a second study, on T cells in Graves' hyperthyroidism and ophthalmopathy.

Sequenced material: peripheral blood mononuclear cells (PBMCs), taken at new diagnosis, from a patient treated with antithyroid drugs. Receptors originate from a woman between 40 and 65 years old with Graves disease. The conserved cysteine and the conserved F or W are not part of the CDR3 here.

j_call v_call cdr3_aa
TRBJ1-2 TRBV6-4 ASSPGQGVFGYT
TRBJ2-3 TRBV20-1 SASVGLAGGRGPDTQY
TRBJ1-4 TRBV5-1 ASSLAPDRASELF
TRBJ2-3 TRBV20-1 SAPRISSTDTQY
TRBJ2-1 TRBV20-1 RGIILEENEQF
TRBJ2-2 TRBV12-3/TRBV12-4 ASAPMDRGTGELF
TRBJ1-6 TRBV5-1 ASSLVRQNSPLH
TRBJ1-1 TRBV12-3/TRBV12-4 ASSLGASGTEAF
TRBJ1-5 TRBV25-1 ASSESYRGQPQH
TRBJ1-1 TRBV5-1 ASSLAGTVNTEAF
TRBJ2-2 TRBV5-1 ASSSGQGYAGELF
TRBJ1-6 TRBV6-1 ASSEASGLAPLH
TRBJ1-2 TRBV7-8 ASSLEAGTFSYT
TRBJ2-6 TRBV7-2 ASSKGRGRPSGANVLT
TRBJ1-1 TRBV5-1 ASRTDPNTEAF
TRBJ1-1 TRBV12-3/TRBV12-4 ASSSRQGYTEAF
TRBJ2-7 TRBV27 ASSKLAGEQY
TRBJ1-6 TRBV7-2 ASSLQSSPLH
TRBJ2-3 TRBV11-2 ASSFVMGTDTQY
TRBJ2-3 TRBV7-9 ASSPQASTDTQY
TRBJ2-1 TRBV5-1 ASSLADSTYNEQF
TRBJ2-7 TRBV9 ASSTRIVGVSYEQY
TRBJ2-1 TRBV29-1 SVGRDLDNEQF
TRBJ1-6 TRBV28 ASNSVPSYNSPLH
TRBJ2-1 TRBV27 ASSSFRGRGEQF
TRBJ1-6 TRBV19 ASSTGLNSPLH
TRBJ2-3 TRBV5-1 ASSLGQATDTQY
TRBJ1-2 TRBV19 ASSMRRNYGYT
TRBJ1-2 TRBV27 ASTDRADYGYT
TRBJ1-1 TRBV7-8 ASSLRGDPRAF
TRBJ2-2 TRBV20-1 SARETGANTGELF
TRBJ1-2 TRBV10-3 AISDIQGGGSYT
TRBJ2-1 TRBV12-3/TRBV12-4 ASSPTGANNEQF
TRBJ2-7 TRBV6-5 ASRSSGQGREQY
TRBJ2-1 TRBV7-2 ASSLTPGTGGNEQF
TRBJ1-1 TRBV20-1 SGQAGRGTEAF
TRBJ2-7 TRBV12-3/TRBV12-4 ASSLLGGFSYEQY
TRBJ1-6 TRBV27 ASRPDRANNSPLH
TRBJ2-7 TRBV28 ASSRDPRSSYEQY
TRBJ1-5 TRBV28 ASSLWAVTKNQPQH
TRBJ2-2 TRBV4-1 ASSQGLAGVAAGELF
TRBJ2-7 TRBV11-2 ASSFSGTGSYEQY
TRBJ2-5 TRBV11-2 ASRSRKWGQETQY
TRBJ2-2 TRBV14 ASSQLGATGELF
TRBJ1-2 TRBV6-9 ASSYETNYGYT
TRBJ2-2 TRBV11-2 ASSPRSGDPNTGELF
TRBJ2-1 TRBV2 ASRGGTSQF
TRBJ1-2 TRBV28 ASNRGIGGYT
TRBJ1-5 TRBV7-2 ASSPRTGRFNQPQH
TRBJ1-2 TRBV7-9 AIDQTENYGYT
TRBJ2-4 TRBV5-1 ASLLRGQKNIQY